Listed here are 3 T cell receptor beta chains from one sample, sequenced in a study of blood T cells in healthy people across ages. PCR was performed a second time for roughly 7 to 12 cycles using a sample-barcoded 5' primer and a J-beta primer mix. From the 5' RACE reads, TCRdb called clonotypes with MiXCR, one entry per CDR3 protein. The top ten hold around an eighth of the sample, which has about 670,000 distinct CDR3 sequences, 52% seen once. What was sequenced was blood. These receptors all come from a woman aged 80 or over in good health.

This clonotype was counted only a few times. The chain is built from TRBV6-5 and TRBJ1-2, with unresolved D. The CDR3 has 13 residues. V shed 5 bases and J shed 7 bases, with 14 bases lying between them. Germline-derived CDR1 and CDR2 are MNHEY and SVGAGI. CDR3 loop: CASSDGLLSGYTF. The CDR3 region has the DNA TGTGCCAGCAGTGATGGCCTTTTGAGTGGCTACACCTTC.

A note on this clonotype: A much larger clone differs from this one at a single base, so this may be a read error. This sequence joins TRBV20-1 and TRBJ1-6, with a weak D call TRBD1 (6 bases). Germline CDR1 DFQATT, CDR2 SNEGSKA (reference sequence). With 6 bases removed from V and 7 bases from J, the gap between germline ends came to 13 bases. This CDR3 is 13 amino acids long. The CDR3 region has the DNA TGCAGTGCCAGTGGACAGACAAATTCACCCCTCCACTTT. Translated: CSASGQTNSPLHF.

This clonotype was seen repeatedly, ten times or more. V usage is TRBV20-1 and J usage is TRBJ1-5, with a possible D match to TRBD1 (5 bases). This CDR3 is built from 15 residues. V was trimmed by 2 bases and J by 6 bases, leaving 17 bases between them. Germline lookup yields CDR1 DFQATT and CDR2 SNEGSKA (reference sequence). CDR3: CSARSVSRESQPQHF. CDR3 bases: TGCAGTGCTAGATCTGTCTCCAGGGAGAGTCAGCCCCAGCATTTT.